These T cell receptor beta chains were read from a single sample in a study of OX40 agonist ivuxolimab in advanced cancers. This table comes from immunoSEQ multiplex PCR, and its TCRdb copy is limited to in-frame clones, with some not included. This sample has about 68,000 clones, with about nine tenths found just once. The source was CD4+ or CD8+ T cells sorted from blood, collected in a trial of the OX40 agonist ivuxolimab. The source of these receptors is an adult with an advanced solid tumor such as melanoma, head and neck, liver or kidney cancer. The CDR3 runs from the conserved cysteine through the conserved F or W. Each record gives: V gene, clone size, D gene, J gene, CDR3 DNA, CDR3 protein. The D gene is left open where the match is weak. Not all rows give a size; the values are once, few, many and, for expanded clones, a class.

v_gene: TRBV5-1; abundance: NA; d_gene: NA; j_gene: TRBJ2-5; CDR3nt: TGCGCCAGCAGCTTAGTGGGGACGAAAGAGACCCAGTACTTC; CDR3aa: CASSLVGTKETQYF
v_gene: TRBV6-5; abundance: NA; d_gene: NA; j_gene: TRBJ2-5; CDR3nt: TGTGCCAGCAGTTCCCCCCGAGGGTCAGGGGAAGAGACCCAGTACTTC; CDR3aa: CASSSPRGSGEETQYF
v_gene: TRBV11-3; abundance: NA; d_gene: NA; j_gene: TRBJ2-3; CDR3nt: TGTGCCAGCAGCTTAGCGAGTAGTCGGGATACGCAGTATTTT; CDR3aa: CASSLASSRDTQYF
v_gene: TRBV10-3; abundance: NA; d_gene: TRBD1; j_gene: TRBJ2-4; CDR3nt: TGTGCCATCAGTGAGTCGGACAGGGGAAGAAACATTCAGTACTTC; CDR3aa: CAISESDRGRNIQYF
v_gene: TRBV6-5; abundance: NA; d_gene: TRBD1; j_gene: TRBJ1-1; CDR3nt: TGTGCCAGCAGTTACTCTTGGACAGGACGGGCTGTTGGGGCTTTCTTT; CDR3aa: CASSYSWTGRAVGAFF
v_gene: TRBV7-2; abundance: NA; d_gene: TRBD1; j_gene: TRBJ1-5; CDR3nt: TGTGCCAGCAGCATGACAGGGGGCGCGGGCAATCAGCCCCAGCATTTT; CDR3aa: CASSMTGGAGNQPQHF
v_gene: TRBV7-8; abundance: few; d_gene: NA; j_gene: TRBJ2-5; CDR3nt: TGTGCCAGCAGCTTAGAGCCGGGCCGCCAAGAGACCCAGTACTTC; CDR3aa: CASSLEPGRQETQYF
v_gene: TRBV18; abundance: NA; d_gene: TRBD2; j_gene: TRBJ2-5; CDR3nt: TGTGCCAGCTCCACTCCGACTAGCGGGAGACCCCAAGAGACCCAGTACTTC; CDR3aa: CASSTPTSGRPQETQYF
v_gene: TRBV6-1; abundance: NA; d_gene: NA; j_gene: TRBJ2-7; CDR3nt: TGTGCCAGCAGTGAAAGCCAGCGGCCCTACGAGCAGTACTTC; CDR3aa: CASSESQRPYEQYF
v_gene: TRBV5-1; abundance: NA; d_gene: NA; j_gene: TRBJ2-2; CDR3nt: TGCGCCAGCAGCTCACAGGTCACCGGGGAGCTGTTTTTT; CDR3aa: CASSSQVTGELFF
v_gene: TRBV5-4; abundance: NA; d_gene: TRBD1; j_gene: TRBJ1-2; CDR3nt: TGTGCCAGCAGCTTAGCTGGACAGGGAGGATCTGCTGGCTACACCTTC; CDR3aa: CASSLAGQGGSAGYTF
v_gene: TRBV7-9; abundance: NA; d_gene: NA; j_gene: TRBJ2-1; CDR3nt: TGTGCCAGCAGCTTAGTCGAAGGGGGGCGGAATGAGCAGTTCTTC; CDR3aa: CASSLVEGGRNEQFF
v_gene: TRBV6-6; abundance: once; d_gene: NA; j_gene: TRBJ1-1; CDR3nt: TGTGCCAGCAGTTATGAGATAGCGGCTGAAGCTTTCTTT; CDR3aa: CASSYEIAAEAFF
v_gene: TRBV7-8; abundance: few; d_gene: NA; j_gene: TRBJ1-5; CDR3nt: TGTGCCAGCAGCTTAGTTTGGGATAGCAATCAGCCCCAGCATTTT; CDR3aa: CASSLVWDSNQPQHF
v_gene: TRBV14; abundance: NA; d_gene: NA; j_gene: TRBJ1-2; CDR3nt: TGTGCCAGCAGCCCAACAGGGTTTTATGGCTACACCTTC; CDR3aa: CASSPTGFYGYTF
v_gene: TRBV7-8; abundance: NA; d_gene: TRBD1; j_gene: TRBJ1-5; CDR3nt: TGTGCCAGCTGCTCCGGGACAGGGTTATTTCAGCCCCAGCATTTT; CDR3aa: CASCSGTGLFQPQHF
v_gene: TRBV10-1; abundance: NA; d_gene: NA; j_gene: TRBJ2-2; CDR3nt: TGCGCCAGCAGAAAGGGAGAGGGAACCGGGGAGCTGTTTTTT; CDR3aa: CASRKGEGTGELFF
v_gene: TRBV29-1; abundance: NA; d_gene: NA; j_gene: TRBJ1-2; CDR3nt: TGCAGCGTCGGACCCGGGGGGGCGCAAAATGGCTACACCTTC; CDR3aa: CSVGPGGAQNGYTF
v_gene: TRBV5-4; abundance: once; d_gene: TRBD1; j_gene: TRBJ1-2; CDR3nt: TGTGCCAGCAGACGGACAGGGGCTCCCTATGGCTACACCTTC; CDR3aa: CASRRTGAPYGYTF
v_gene: TRBV29-1; abundance: NA; d_gene: NA; j_gene: TRBJ1-2; CDR3nt: TGCAGCGTCGCAGGCCAAAGCTATGGCTACACCTTC; CDR3aa: CSVAGQSYGYTF
v_gene: TRBV19; abundance: NA; d_gene: TRBD2; j_gene: TRBJ2-7; CDR3nt: TGTGCCAGTAGTAAGGGACTAGCGGGAGGTACGAGCTCCTACGAGCAGTACTTC; CDR3aa: CASSKGLAGGTSSYEQYF